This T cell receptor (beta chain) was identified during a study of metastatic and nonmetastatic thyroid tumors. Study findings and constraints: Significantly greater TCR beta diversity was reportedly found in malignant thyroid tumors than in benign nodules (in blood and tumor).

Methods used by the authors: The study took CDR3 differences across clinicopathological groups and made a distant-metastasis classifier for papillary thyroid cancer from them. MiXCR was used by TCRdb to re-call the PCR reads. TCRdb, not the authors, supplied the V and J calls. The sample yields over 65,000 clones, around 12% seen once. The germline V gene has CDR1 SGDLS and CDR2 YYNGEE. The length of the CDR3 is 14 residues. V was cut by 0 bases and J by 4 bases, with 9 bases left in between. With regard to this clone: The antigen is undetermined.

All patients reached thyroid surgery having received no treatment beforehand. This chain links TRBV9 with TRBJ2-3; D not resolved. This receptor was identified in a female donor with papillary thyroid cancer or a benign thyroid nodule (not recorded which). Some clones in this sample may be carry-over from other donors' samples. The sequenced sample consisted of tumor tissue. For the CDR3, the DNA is TGTGCCAGCAGCGTAGACGGAGCTGCAGATACGCAGTATTTT. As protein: CASSVDGAADTQYF.